This T cell receptor beta chain was sequenced for a study of regulatory T cells in long-lasting Graves disease. The time point denotes: newly diagnosed GD, antithyroid drugs for less than 3 months. Generation of the TCR library employed RNA extracted from PBMCs. Library construction for TCR beta used iRepertoire HTBI primers and Arm-PCR of CDR3 regions. MiXCR, applied by TCRdb to the multiplex PCR reads, yields one record per CDR3 protein. Among around 480,000 distinct CDR3 sequences listed, roughly 15% were seen once. Points from the study as a whole: Persistent Graves' patients showed reduced TCR diversity versus newly diagnosed patients.

A few counts support this clonotype. No antigen is known for it. These data were also filed under a second study, of T cells in Graves' hyperthyroidism and ophthalmopathy. This second report adds: Blood shared most expanded thyroid clonotypes above 0.001.

This sample comprised peripheral blood mononuclear cells (PBMCs), obtained at new diagnosis, from a patient treated with antithyroid drugs. This sequence was found in a man in his forties or fifties with Graves disease.

The CDR3 coding sequence is TGCAGCGTCACCTACAGCCAGTCGAGCACAGATACGCAGTATTTT. It is translated as CSVTYSQSSTDTQYF. This rearrangement joins TRBV29-1 to TRBJ2-3, with D hard to call. Germline V CDR1 and CDR2: SQVTM, ANQGSEA. This CDR3 spans 15 amino acids. Trimming stripped 6 bases from V and 0 bases from J, with 16 bases between.